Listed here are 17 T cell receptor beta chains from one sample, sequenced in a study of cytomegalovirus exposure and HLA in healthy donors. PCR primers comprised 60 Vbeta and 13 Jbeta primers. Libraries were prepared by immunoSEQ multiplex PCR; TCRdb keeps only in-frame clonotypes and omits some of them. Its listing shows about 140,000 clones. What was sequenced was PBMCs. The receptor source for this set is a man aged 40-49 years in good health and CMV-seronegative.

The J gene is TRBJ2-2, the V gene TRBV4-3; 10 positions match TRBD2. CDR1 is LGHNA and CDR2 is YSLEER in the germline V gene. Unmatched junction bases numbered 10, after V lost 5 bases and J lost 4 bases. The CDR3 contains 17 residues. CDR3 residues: CASSFEAGGPGTGELFF. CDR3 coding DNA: TGCGCCAGCAGCTTTGAAGCGGGGGGGCCAGGCACCGGGGAGCTGTTTTTT.

The CDR3 bases are TGTGCCAGCAGCCCAAACATGAACACCGGGGAGCTGTTTTTT. It is translated as CASSPNMNTGELFF. The genes are TRBV9 and TRBJ2-2; no clear D gene. This CDR3 region has 14 residues. Germline CDR1 reads SGDLS; CDR2 reads YYNGEE. Deletions cut 4 bases from V and 1 base from J, with 8 bases between.

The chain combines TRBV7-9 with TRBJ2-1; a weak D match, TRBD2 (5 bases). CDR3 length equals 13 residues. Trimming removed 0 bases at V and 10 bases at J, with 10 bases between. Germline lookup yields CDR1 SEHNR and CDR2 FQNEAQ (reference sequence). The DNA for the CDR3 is TGTGCCAGCAGCTTAGCGCAATGGGAGGAGCAGTTCTTC. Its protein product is CASSLAQWEEQFF.

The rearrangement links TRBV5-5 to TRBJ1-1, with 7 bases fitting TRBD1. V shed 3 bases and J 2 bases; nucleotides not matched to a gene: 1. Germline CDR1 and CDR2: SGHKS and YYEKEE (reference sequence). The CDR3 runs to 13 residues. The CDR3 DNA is TGTGCCAGCAGCTGGGACAGAAACACTGAAGCTTTCTTT. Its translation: CASSWDRNTEAFF.

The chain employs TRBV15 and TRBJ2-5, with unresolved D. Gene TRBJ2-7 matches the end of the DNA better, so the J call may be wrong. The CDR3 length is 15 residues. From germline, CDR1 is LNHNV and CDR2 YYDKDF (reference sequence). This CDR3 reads CATSRDLSTVYEQYF. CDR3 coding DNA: TGTGCCACCAGCAGAGATCTGAGCACCGTCTACGAGCAGTACTTC.

CDR3 nucleotide sequence: TGCGCCAGCAGCCCTAGACTGAAAGCGGGAGACACAGATACGCAGTATTTT. Its translation is CASSPRLKAGDTDTQYF. The chain carries TRBV4-1 and TRBJ2-3; 8 bases line up with TRBD2. Germline CDR1 MGHRA, CDR2 YSYEKL. V was pared by 4 bases and J by 2 bases, with 11 bases of the junction left unmatched. The CDR3 has 17 residues.

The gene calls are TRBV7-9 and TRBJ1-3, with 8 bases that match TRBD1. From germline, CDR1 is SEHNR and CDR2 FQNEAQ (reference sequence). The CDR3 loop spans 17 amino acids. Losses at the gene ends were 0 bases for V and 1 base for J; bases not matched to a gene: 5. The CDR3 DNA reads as TGTGCCAGCAGCTTAGCCCTACAGGGGGGTTCTGGAAACACCATATATTTT. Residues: CASSLALQGGSGNTIYF.

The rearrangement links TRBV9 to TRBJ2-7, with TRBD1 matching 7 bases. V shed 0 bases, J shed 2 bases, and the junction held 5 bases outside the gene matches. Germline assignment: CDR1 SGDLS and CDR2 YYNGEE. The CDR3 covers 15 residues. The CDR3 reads CASSVGPGQPYEQYF. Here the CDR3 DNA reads TGTGCCAGCAGCGTAGGTCCGGGACAGCCCTACGAGCAGTACTTC.

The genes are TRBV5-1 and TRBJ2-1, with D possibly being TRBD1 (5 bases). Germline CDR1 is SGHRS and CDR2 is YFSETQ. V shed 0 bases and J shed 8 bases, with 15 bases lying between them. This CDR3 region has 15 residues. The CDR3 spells CASSLEGRVFDEQFF. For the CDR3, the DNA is TGCGCCAGCAGCTTGGAGGGCAGGGTTTTCGATGAGCAGTTCTTC.

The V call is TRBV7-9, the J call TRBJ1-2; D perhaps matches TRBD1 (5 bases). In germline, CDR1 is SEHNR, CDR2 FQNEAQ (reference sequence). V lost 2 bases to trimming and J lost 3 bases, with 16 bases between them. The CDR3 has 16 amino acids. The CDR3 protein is CASSLLAGINDYGYTF. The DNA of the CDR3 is TGTGCCAGCAGCTTATTAGCAGGGATAAATGACTATGGCTACACCTTC.

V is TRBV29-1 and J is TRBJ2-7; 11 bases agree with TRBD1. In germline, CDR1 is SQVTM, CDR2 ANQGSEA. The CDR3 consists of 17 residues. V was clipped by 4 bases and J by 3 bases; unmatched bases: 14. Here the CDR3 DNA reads TGCAGCGTTGTTCATGGCACTGGGGGACAGGGGGACTACGAGCAGTACTTC. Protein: CSVVHGTGGQGDYEQYF.

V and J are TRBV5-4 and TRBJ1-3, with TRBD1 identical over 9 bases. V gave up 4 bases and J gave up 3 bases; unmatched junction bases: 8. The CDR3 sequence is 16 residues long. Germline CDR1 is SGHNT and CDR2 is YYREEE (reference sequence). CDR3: CASSVGRTGVGNTIYF. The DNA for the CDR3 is TGTGCCAGCAGCGTGGGCCGGACAGGGGTTGGAAACACCATATATTTT.

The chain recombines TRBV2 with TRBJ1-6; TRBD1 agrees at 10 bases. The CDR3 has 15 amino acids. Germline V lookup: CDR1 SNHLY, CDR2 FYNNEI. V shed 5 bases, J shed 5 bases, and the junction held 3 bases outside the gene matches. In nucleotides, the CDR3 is TGTGCCAGCAGTAGAGGGACAGGGGATAATTCACCCCTCCACTTT. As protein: CASSRGTGDNSPLHF. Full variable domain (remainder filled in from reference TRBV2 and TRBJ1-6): EPEVTQTPSHQVTQMGQEVILRCVPISNHLYFYWYRQILGQKVEFLVSFYNNEISEKSEIFDDQFSVERPDGSNFTLKIRSTKLEDSAMYFCASSRGTGDNSPLHFGNGTRLTVT.

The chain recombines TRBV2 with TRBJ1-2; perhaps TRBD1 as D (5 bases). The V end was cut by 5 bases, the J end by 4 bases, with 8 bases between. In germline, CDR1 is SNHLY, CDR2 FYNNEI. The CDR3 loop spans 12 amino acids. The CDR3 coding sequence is TGTGCCAGCAGTCTTGACAGCTATGGCTACACCTTC. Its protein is CASSLDSYGYTF. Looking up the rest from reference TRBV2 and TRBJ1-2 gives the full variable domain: EPEVTQTPSHQVTQMGQEVILRCVPISNHLYFYWYRQILGQKVEFLVSFYNNEISEKSEIFDDQFSVERPDGSNFTLKIRSTKLEDSAMYFCASSLDSYGYTFGSGTRLTVV.

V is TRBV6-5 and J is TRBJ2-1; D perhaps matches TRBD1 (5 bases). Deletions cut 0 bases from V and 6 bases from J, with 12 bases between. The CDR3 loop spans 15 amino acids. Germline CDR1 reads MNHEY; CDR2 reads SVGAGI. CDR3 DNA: TGTGCCAGCAGTTACTCAGGGGCGGTAGTCAATGAGCAGTTCTTC. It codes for CASSYSGAVVNEQFF.

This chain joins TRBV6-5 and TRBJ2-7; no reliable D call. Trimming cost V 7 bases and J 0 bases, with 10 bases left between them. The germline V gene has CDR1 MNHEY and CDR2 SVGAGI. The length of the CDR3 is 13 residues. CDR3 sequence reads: CASIPPSSYEQYF. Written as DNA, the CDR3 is TGTGCCAGCATCCCCCCGAGCTCCTACGAGCAGTACTTC.

CDR3 DNA: TGTGCCAGCAGCCCCGTAGGGACTAGAGGGGTGGAGAGACATGGCTACACCTTC. Translation gives CASSPVGTRGVERHGYTF. The gene calls are TRBV7-2 and TRBJ1-2, with a possible D match to TRBD1 (5 bases). This CDR3 has 18 residues. The germline CDR1 and CDR2 sequences are SGHTA and FQGNSA. V lost 5 bases to trimming and J lost 6 bases, with 28 bases between them.